This entry features one TCR beta chain sequence. This clone's antigen is unknown. No much larger clone is present one base from it, and per-base qualities are unavailable. The immunoSEQ Assay was used to sequence TCR beta CDR3 regions from DNA. In the authors' own workflow: T cell density was computed as TCR beta template counts normalized to usable DNA estimated by amplifying housekeeping genes. Richness was estimated with the preseqR package, extrapolating to 400,000 templates for PBMC samples and 120,000 templates for tissue samples. Clonality was taken to be one minus Pielou's evenness. Tissue-enriched TCRs were identified through differential abundance testing performed on productive amino-acid clonotypes, with a minimum total count of 5 and an alpha of 0.1. The Jaccard Index and the Morisita Overlap Index were used to measure repertoire overlap between compartments. GLIPH grouped TCR beta CDR3s together with public tetramer-defined viral CDR3s, and a viral motif had to include at least three viral sequences and also show V-gene enrichment. The source is immuneACCESS, and TCRdb retained only in-frame sequences with V and J called. Part of the clones is not carried over; for the studies checked, unresolved V genes explain less than half of this, and the remainder is unexplained. That table supplies the V and J calls and clone size; D and trimming were determined from the DNA. The sample contains around 50,000 clones, about 88% of them found a single time. 2% to 2.5% of the sample is held by the ten biggest clonotypes.

This entry comes from a study of T cells in localized non-small cell lung cancer (dated by TCRdb to 2020 to 2022). Broadly, across the study: The study examined T cell repertoires in 200 to 300 patients with early-stage NSCLC and compared tumors with uninvolved tumor-adjacent lungs. Of the NSCLC patients, about 130 were male and roughly 100 were female, and the mean age was about 69 years. The cohort comprised 236 treatment-naïve NSCLC patients with resected, localized lung tumors.

Including the terminal cysteine and phenylalanine, the CDR3 comprises 14 residues. Only the CDR3 region is kept as DNA, spanning 42 bases read in frame from base 1. V gives up 4 bases and J gives up 1 base, and the segment between their germline ends measures 10 bases. The germline V gene sets CDR1 to MNHNS and CDR2 to SASEGT. At diagnosis, tumor, uninvolved tumor-adjacent lung and peripheral blood were collected and then preserved as a mix of FFPE and fresh-frozen material. For TCR repertoire profiling, blood samples were analyzed in the form of peripheral blood mononuclear cells. What the work shows at the level of the full study, not this receptor alone: A median of about 53 of the top 100 tumor clones were detected in paired uninvolved adjacent lung, and 28 of these tumor clones were also found among the top 100 clones of the paired uninvolved adjacent lung. Longer overall survival was associated with higher T cell density in blood, whereas shorter survival was associated with higher clonality in adjacent lung. Uninvolved tumor-adjacent lung showed the highest T cell clonality, higher than tumor, which suggests more focused antigenic responses in the uninvolved tumor-adjacent lung. Because multi-region tumor sequencing was not performed, intratumor heterogeneity could not be ruled out. Because the study design was exploratory, TCR variables were selected using unadjusted p-values without false-discovery rate correction.

The sequence was obtained from a man aged 35-69 years with stage II lung adenocarcinoma. This chain joins TRBV6-1 to TRBJ1-1, and perhaps TRBD1 as D gene, on 5 matching bases. The material was PBMCs, obtained before any cancer treatment. The CDR3 in this case is CASSVETANTEAFF. The nucleotide sequence is given as TGTGCCAGCAGTGTCGAGACAGCGAACACTGAAGCTTTCTTT.